This T cell receptor beta chain derives from a study of T cell responses to AZD1222 COVID-19 vaccine. Notes on the study in general: Recipients of two AZD1222 doses showed rising Spike-specific TCR breadth and depth. Repertoire sampling was restricted to post-peak T cell response timepoints. Nearly half of unique spike-specific TCRs reportedly avoided B.1.351 and B.1.1.7 mutated regions.

TCRdb keeps only in-frame clones here, not all; method: immunoSEQ multiplex PCR. This sample has some 130,000 clones; 90% to 95% occur once, and the top ten carry roughly 7%. Points on this clone: Its antigen is undetermined.

Germline values: CDR1 ENHRY, CDR2 SYGVKD. Deletions cut 5 bases from V and 4 bases from J, with 15 bases between. The CDR3 has 14 amino acids. The genes are TRBV10-3 and TRBJ2-7, with D unresolved. This receptor was obtained from an adult who received the AZD1222 COVID-19 vaccine. Source: peripheral blood, taken 28 days after the second AZD1222 dose. The DNA of the CDR3 is TGTGCCATCAGTCCCGAAACGTCTAGTTACGAGCAGTACTTC. Residues: CAISPETSSYEQYF.